This TCR beta chain originates from a study of T cell responses to AZD1222 COVID-19 vaccine (dated by TCRdb to about 2021). For context, the study as a whole: AZD1222 recipients given second doses at about 4 weeks or at about 12 weeks were pooled, since spike-specific TCR depth and breadth were not found to differ between the two schedules. Trial participants were enrolled by age into subgroups of 18-55, 56-69 and 70-plus years, and 148, 28 and 57 TCR-sequenced participants, respectively, were included in these subgroups. TCR sequencing was performed for about 250 trial participants, of whom about 200 were given two doses of AZD1222 and about 25 were given two doses of MenACWY control vaccine.

Overall study outcomes, separate from this receptor: Because no samples from the day 14 peak response were available, repertoires could be characterized only after the peak T cell response. Only a handful of AZD1222 recipients were SARS-CoV-2 seropositive at baseline, limiting conclusions about previously exposed vaccinees. CD4 TCRs associated with the vaccine covered the entire spike protein, and the dominant responses were in regions 160-218 and 743-854. Participants were mostly white British and included more females than males, and it was suggested by the authors that clonal diversity may have been underestimated. Reportedly, almost half of the unique spike-specific TCRs recognized epitopes lying outside the regions that are mutated in the B.1.351 and B.1.1.7 variants. In the small 56-69-year group, the increase in depth fell short of significance, most likely because of low power. Spike-specific TCR breadth and depth rose significantly after two AZD1222 doses compared with day 0 and with MenACWY recipients.

Details on this clone: Its antigen is currently not known. Base quality data are lacking; no much larger clone is found one base away.

The time point label for this specimen denotes: baseline before first vaccination. Vaccinee samples were obtained from the UK trials COV001 and COV002, which included a single-blind randomized controlled phase 2/3 trial of AZD1222 (ChAdOx1 nCoV-19) in healthy adults. Trial participant PBMC samples were collected at day 0 and day 28 after the second dose for TCRbeta chain sequencing. The CDR3 regions of human TCRbeta chains were analyzed by immunosequencing. Regarding the original processing steps: Repertoire TCRs were checked for matches against a reference library of SARS-CoV-2-specific TCRs that had been generated using the MIRA antigen-specificity platform. Breadth was defined as the fraction of unique TCRs that were SARS-CoV-2-associated. Depth was defined as the fraction of total T cells that were SARS-CoV-2-associated. Using the MIRA data, each spike-specific TCR was mapped to the spike region that the TCR reacts to and placed in a CD4 or CD8 class. Log10-transformed breadth and depth values were compared by one-way ANOVA with Sidak's multiple comparisons tests. TCRdb obtained this table from immuneACCESS and retained in-frame rearrangements with V and J assigned. These tables miss some clones; where compared with another copy, unresolved V genes account for less than half of the shortfall, and the remainder is unexplained. The V and J calls and clone size are taken from that table; D and trimming were inferred from the DNA. Here the sample has 130,000 to 150,000 clones; approximately 90% occur a single time. Clones ranked in the top ten supply approximately 16% of the sample.

Sequences SGHKS (CDR1) and YYEKEE (CDR2) are obtained from the germline V gene (reference sequence). V is shortened by 1 base, J by 0 bases, and the region joining them spans 13 bases. Reading from cysteine to phenylalanine, the CDR3 counts 17 amino acids. Solely the CDR3 DNA is kept, with 51 bases framed from the first base. The source material was peripheral blood, sampled on day 0 of AZD1222 vaccination. The clonotype comes from an adult in good health. This receptor chain uses TRBV5-5 and TRBJ1-4, with TRBD1 tentatively as D gene (5 bases match). The CDR3 has the sequence CASSLTLTGSTNEKLFF. The nucleotides read TGTGCCAGCAGCTTGACCTTAACAGGATCAACTAATGAAAAACTGTTTTTT.